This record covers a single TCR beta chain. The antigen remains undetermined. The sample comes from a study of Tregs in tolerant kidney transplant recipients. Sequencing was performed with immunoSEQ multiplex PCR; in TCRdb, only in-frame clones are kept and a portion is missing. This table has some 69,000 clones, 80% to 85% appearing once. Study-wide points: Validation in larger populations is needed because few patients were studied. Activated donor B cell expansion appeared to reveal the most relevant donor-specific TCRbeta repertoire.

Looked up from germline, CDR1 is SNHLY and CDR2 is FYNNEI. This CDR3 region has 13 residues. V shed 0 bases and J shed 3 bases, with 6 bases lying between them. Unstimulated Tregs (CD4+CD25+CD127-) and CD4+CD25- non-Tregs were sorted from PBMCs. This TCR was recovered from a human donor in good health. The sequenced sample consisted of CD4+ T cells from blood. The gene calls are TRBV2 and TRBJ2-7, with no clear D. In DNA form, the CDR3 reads TGTGCCAGCAGTGAAGCGCGGTACTACGAGCAGTACTTC. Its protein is CASSEARYYEQYF.